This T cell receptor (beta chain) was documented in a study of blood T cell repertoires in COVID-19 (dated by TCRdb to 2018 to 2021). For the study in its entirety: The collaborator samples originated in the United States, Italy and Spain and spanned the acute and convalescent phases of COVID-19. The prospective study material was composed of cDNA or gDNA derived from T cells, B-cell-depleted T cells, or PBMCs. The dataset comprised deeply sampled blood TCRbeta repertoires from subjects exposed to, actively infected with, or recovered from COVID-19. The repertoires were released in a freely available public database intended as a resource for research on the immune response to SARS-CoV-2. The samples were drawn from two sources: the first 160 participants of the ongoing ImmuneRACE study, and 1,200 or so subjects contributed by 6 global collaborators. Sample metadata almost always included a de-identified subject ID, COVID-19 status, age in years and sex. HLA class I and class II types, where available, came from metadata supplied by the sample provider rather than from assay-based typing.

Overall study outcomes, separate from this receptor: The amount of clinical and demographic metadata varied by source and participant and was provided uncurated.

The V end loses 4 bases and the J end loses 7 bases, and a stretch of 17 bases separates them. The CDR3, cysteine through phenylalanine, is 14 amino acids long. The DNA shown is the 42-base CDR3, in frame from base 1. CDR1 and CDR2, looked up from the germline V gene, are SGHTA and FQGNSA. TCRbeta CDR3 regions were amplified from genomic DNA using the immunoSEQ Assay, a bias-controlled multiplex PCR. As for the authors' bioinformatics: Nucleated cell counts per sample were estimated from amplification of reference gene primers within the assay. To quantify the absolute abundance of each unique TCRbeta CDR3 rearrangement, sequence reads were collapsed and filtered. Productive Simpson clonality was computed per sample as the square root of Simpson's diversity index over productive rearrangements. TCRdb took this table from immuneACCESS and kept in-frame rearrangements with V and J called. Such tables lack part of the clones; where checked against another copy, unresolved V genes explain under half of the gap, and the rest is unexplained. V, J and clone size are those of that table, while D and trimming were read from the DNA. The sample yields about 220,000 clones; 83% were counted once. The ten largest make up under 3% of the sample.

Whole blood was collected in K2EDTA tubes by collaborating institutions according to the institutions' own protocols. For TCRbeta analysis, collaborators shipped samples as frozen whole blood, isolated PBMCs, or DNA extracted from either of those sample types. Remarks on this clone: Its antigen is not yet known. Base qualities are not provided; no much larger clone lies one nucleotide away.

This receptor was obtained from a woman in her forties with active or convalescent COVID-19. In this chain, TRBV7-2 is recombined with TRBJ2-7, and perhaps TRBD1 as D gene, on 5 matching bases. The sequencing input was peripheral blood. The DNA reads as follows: TGTGCCAGCAGCTCACAGGTGACTCCTTGGGAGCAGTACTTC. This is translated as CASSSQVTPWEQYF.